This paragraph covers one T cell receptor (beta chain) sequence. The V end lost 6 bases, the J end lost 2 bases, and 11 bases lay between the germline ends. Germline V CDR1 and CDR2: LNHDA, SQIVND (reference sequence). This CDR3 region has 14 residues. The sample belongs to a study of CD8 T cells in Susac syndrome. TEMRA cells were FACS-enriched, with CD8+ and CD4+ T cells isolated negatively. When the RNA was reverse transcribed, random hexamers were used with an input of about 0.45 to 1 ug. In TCRdb, the immunoSEQ multiplex PCR reads were re-called with MiXCR into one record per CDR3 protein. This sample has about 190,000 distinct CDR3 sequences, with 90% to 97% found just once.

The chain recombines TRBV19 with TRBJ1-5; D possibly corresponds to TRBD1 (5 bases). The sequence came from a human donor with Susac syndrome. Source material: CD4+ T cells from PBMCs. CDR3 amino acids: CASRNTGGNQPQHF. The CDR3 nucleotides are TGTGCCAGTAGGAACACAGGAGGCAATCAGCCCCAGCATTTT.